A selection of T cell receptor beta chains follows, all from one sample in a study of shared T cell receptors in the human thymus. The protocol was immunoSEQ multiplex PCR, while the TCRdb copy is restricted to in-frame clones and leaves out a portion. This table holds about 660,000 clones, approximately 89% found once. These data were likewise used in another study, on human thymus T cells.

The sample consisted of thymocytes. These receptor sequences come from a boy under three years old with a congenital heart defect. CDR3s include the opening cysteine and the closing phenylalanine or tryptophan. A D gene is named only where the DNA matches it firmly. Clone size, where shown, is once, few, many, or a class for clones that have expanded.

>TRBV9|NA|TRBJ2-7|once
TGTGCCAGCAGCCAACGGGACACTGACTACGAGCAGTACTTC
CASSQRDTDYEQYF
>TRBV6-1|TRBD2|TRBJ2-1|NA
TGTGCCAGCAAGGGACTAGCGAGCTCCTACAATGAGCAGTTCTTC
CASKGLASSYNEQFF
>TRBV2|NA|TRBJ2-7|NA
TGTGCCAGCAGTGTATCTAGGGGATTCGCTTACGAGCAGTACTTC
CASSVSRGFAYEQYF
>TRBV18|TRBD1|TRBJ2-7|NA
TGTGCCAGCTCACCCCGGACAGGGGAGGGCCTCTACGAGCAGTACTTC
CASSPRTGEGLYEQYF
>TRBV5-1|NA|TRBJ1-1|NA
TGCGCCAGCAGCCTTACGGACGGGGTGAACACTGAAGCTTTCTTT
CASSLTDGVNTEAFF
>TRBV7-2|NA|TRBJ2-7|NA
TGTGCCAGCAGCTTAGCCGGTTCCTACGAGCAGTACTTC
CASSLAGSYEQYF
>TRBV7-2|NA|TRBJ1-5|NA
TGTGCCAGCAGCTTAGGGACTGGGGGCCGTTATAGCAATCAGCCCCAGCATTTT
CASSLGTGGRYSNQPQHF
>TRBV27|NA|TRBJ1-3|NA
TGTGCCAGCAGTTTAGGACTCTCTGGAAACACCATATATTTT
CASSLGLSGNTIYF
>TRBV7-9|NA|TRBJ1-3|NA
TGTGCCAGCAGCTTAGGCGGGGTCGGCACCATATATTTT
CASSLGGVGTIYF
>TRBV10-3|NA|TRBJ2-2|NA
TGTGCCATCAGTGACCCCCCAGGGGCCGGGGAGCTGTTTTTT
CAISDPPGAGELFF
>TRBV20-1|NA|TRBJ1-1|NA
TGCAGTGCTAGGACAGACAATGAAGCTTTCTTT
CSARTDNEAFF
>TRBV14|TRBD2|TRBJ2-5|NA
TGTGCCAGCAGCCAAGATCGCCTAGCGGGACCGGAGGAGACCCAGTACTTC
CASSQDRLAGPEETQYF
>TRBV7-9|NA|TRBJ2-2|NA
TGTGCCACCCAGCGACCCGGAGGTGGGACCGGGGAGCTGTTTTTT
CATQRPGGGTGELFF
>TRBV7-6|NA|TRBJ2-1|once
TGTGCCAGCAGTCGCCAGAACAATGAGCAGTTCTTC
CASSRQNNEQFF
>TRBV7-8|NA|TRBJ1-6|NA
TGTGCCAGCAGCTTAGCGCACCACTGCTCCTATAATTCACCCCTCCACTTT
CASSLAHHCSYNSPLHF
>TRBV14|NA|TRBJ2-7|NA
TGTGCCAGCAGCCAAGAAGAGGATCCCTACGAGCAGTACTTC
CASSQEEDPYEQYF
>TRBV7-9|NA|TRBJ2-7|NA
TGTGCCAGCAGCTTACAGAAACCGGGACACCACGAGCAGTACTTC
CASSLQKPGHHEQYF
>TRBV7-6|NA|TRBJ2-7|NA
TGTGCCAGCAGCCACCAGGGCTACGAGCAGTACTTC
CASSHQGYEQYF
>TRBV27|TRBD2|TRBJ2-1|NA
TGTGCCAGCAGTAGACTAGCGGGGATTGATGAGCAGTTCTTC
CASSRLAGIDEQFF
>TRBV28|TRBD1|TRBJ1-4|NA
TGTGCCAGCAGTTCGACAGGGTTAATCTCTGAAAAACTGTTTTTT
CASSSTGLISEKLFF
>TRBV18|NA|TRBJ2-2|few
TGTGCCAGCTCACCCCGCCAGGTATCCGGGGAGCTGTTTTTT
CASSPRQVSGELFF
>TRBV5-6|TRBD2|TRBJ2-1|NA
TGTGCCAGCAGCTTAGCGGGGGCGTACAATGAGCAGTTCTTC
CASSLAGAYNEQFF
>TRBV15|TRBD1|TRBJ2-3|few
TGTGCCACCAGCAGGCATGGACAGGGAAGGACAGATACGCAGTATTTT
CATSRHGQGRTDTQYF
>TRBV9|NA|TRBJ2-3|once
TGTGCCAGCAGCGTACAGGGAAGGGTCACAGATACGCAGTATTTT
CASSVQGRVTDTQYF
>TRBV6-1|TRBD2|TRBJ2-7|NA
TGTGCCAGCAGTGAAAAATTGACTAGCGGGTCATACGAGCAGTACTTC
CASSEKLTSGSYEQYF
>TRBV27|TRBD1|TRBJ2-7|NA
TGTGCCAGCAGTCAAACCCCCAGGGGGCGGGACGAGCAGTACTTC
CASSQTPRGRDEQYF
>TRBV18|NA|TRBJ2-4|NA
TGTGCCAGCTCACCACCGGCGTGGGGGGTCGAGTTGCTAGCCAAAAACATTCAGTACTTC
CASSPPAWGVELLAKNIQYF
>TRBV10-1|TRBD2|TRBJ2-1|NA
TGCGCCAGCAGTGAGGGGAGGGTTCGGGGTGAGCAGTTCTTC
CASSEGRVRGEQFF
>TRBV12-5|NA|TRBJ2-7|NA
TGTGCTAGTGGTTTGGTACAGGACAGCGCCTACGAGCAGTACTTC
CASGLVQDSAYEQYF
>TRBV12-5|NA|TRBJ2-3|NA
TGTGCTAGTGGTTTCTCACAGATCCAAATCACAGATACGCAGTATTTT
CASGFSQIQITDTQYF
>TRBV7-9|NA|TRBJ1-2|NA
TGTGCCAGCAGCTCAGCCAGGGGTAGGACCCTTGTAGCTAACTATGGCTACACCTTC
CASSSARGRTLVANYGYTF
>TRBV14|TRBD1|TRBJ2-7|NA
TGTGCCAGCAGCCAAGTCCAGGGGGCGCCTTCGTTGGTTGACGAGCAGTACTTC
CASSQVQGAPSLVDEQYF
>TRBV5-1|NA|TRBJ1-6|NA
TGCGCCAGCAGCTTGGAACAAAATTCACCCCTCCACTTT
CASSLEQNSPLHF
>TRBV28|TRBD1|TRBJ2-2|NA
TGTGCCAGCAGTCCGAGGGACAGGGGGCCGGCCGGGGAGCTGTTTTTT
CASSPRDRGPAGELFF
>TRBV9|NA|TRBJ1-2|NA
TGTGCCAGCAGCGTCGTAACTGACAGGCTTCTTGGGGGCTACACCTTC
CASSVVTDRLLGGYTF